This T cell receptor (beta chain) came from a study of beta chain features in type 1 diabetes. TCRB transcripts that were expressed got sequenced, as all of the isolated RNA had been reverse transcribed. This table comes from immunoSEQ multiplex PCR, and its TCRdb copy is limited to in-frame clones, with some not included. The sample contains more than 250,000 clones, roughly 21% of which appear only once. Every participating donor gave one draw, a heparinised blood sample averaging roughly 100 mL. Sorting that relied on CD45RO/CCR7/CD25/CD127/CD95/CD27 yielded CD4+ naive, central memory, regulatory and stem cell-like memory cells. This clone has more than one count but fewer than ten. Its antigen is not known. CDR1 is MGHRA, CDR2 YSYEKL, per germline. V was shortened by 3 bases and J by 5 bases, with 19 bases between the two germline ends. The CDR3 loop spans 17 amino acids. General observations from the study: Relative to healthy donors, patients appeared to have naive, central memory and Treg TCRB repertoires that were more similar. VDJ junctions in type 1 diabetes patients carried more deletions and fewer insertions. All four CD4+ subsets of Type 1 diabetes patients contained TCRB CDR3s that were moderately but significantly shorter.

Sequencing was performed on naive CD4+ T cells from blood. This chain uses TRBV4-1 with TRBJ1-4; no clear D gene. The clonotype was recovered from a woman aged 40 to 50 with type 1 diabetes. CDR3 nucleotide sequence: TGCGCCAGCAGCCAGAGATTGCAGGCCACGCGAAATGAAAAACTGTTTTTT. Encoded protein: CASSQRLQATRNEKLFF.